A single count supports the clone carrying this T cell receptor (beta chain). Its specificity is not known. TCRdb's table, derived via immunoSEQ multiplex PCR, lists solely in-frame clones and lacks some. The sample includes about 120,000 clones, almost 90% of them seen just once. The V end lost 5 bases, the J end lost 0 bases, and 10 bases lay between the germline ends. Germline-derived CDR1 and CDR2 are SGHTA and FQGNSA. This CDR3 region has 14 residues. The record originates from a study of T cell responses to AZD1222 COVID-19 vaccine. Study in general: Samples with a second dose at about 4 or about 12 weeks were pooled together.

Whole-study results and caveats: Clonal diversity was possibly underestimated; the donors were predominantly white British and more often female.

The source material was peripheral blood, sampled on day 0 of AZD1222 vaccination. The clonotype originates from an adult in good health. The V call is TRBV7-2, the J call TRBJ1-1; D not certain. The CDR3 here is CASSPTEMNTEAFF. CDR3 DNA sequence: TGTGCCAGCAGCCCCACAGAGATGAACACTGAAGCTTTCTTT.